Listed here are 26 T cell receptor beta chains from one sample, sequenced in a study of CD8 T cells in ankylosing spondylitis. TCRdb re-derived calls from the 5' RACE reads in MiXCR, one entry per CDR3 protein. The sample has some 140,000 distinct CDR3 sequences, 7% to 10% seen once; the top ten hold 7.3%. Material: synovial fluid, either unsorted or a sorted T cell fraction (not recorded which). The receptors stem from a male donor with ankylosing spondylitis.

The chain employs TRBV2 and TRBJ1-4, with D unclear. V was trimmed by 4 bases and J by 0 bases, leaving 9 bases between them. This CDR3 region has 15 residues. Germline CDR1 is SNHLY and CDR2 is FYNNEI. Written as DNA, the CDR3 is TGTGCCAGCAGTGGAGGACGGGCAACTAATGAAAAACTGTTTTTT. It encodes CASSGGRATNEKLFF.

This clonotype was detected many times. The chain has TRBV4-3 and TRBJ1-1; possibly TRBD1 for D (5 bases). CDR3 length: 13 residues. Per germline, CDR1 LGHNA and CDR2 YSLEER. Deletions cut 3 bases from V and 10 bases from J, with 15 bases between. The CDR3 here is CASSQRGDLGAFF. CDR3 DNA sequence: TGCGCCAGCAGCCAGCGGGGGGACCTAGGAGCTTTCTTT.

This clonotype was counted ten times or more. The genes are TRBV2 and TRBJ2-1; D call uncertain. The CDR3 is 15 amino acids. Trimming pared 2 bases from V and 3 bases from J, leaving 11 bases between. Germline values: CDR1 SNHLY, CDR2 FYNNEI. Here the CDR3 reads CASSEFWGDYNEQFF. The CDR3 coding sequence is TGTGCCAGCAGTGAATTTTGGGGTGACTACAATGAGCAGTTCTTC.

The chain joins TRBV2 to TRBJ2-7; possibly TRBD2 for D (6 bases). The CDR3 runs 13 residues. V was cut by 6 bases and J by 3 bases, with 12 bases left in between. Germline loops: CDR1 SNHLY, CDR2 FYNNEI. CDR3 amino acids: CASRRGLNYEQYF. In DNA form, the CDR3 reads TGTGCCAGCAGGCGGGGACTGAACTACGAGCAGTACTTC.

This chain connects TRBV5-1 to TRBJ1-2; possible D gene TRBD1, 6 bases. Trimming shortened V by 7 bases and J by 4 bases, and 17 bases separated the two germline ends. Per germline, CDR1 SGHRS and CDR2 YFSETQ. The CDR3 sequence is 14 residues long. CDR3 loop: CASGTGHPPYGYTF. DNA for the CDR3: TGCGCCAGCGGAACAGGGCACCCCCCCTATGGCTACACCTTC.

The gene calls are TRBV7-2 and TRBJ2-3, with 10 bases fitting TRBD1. V lost 3 bases to trimming and J lost 3 bases; unmatched junction nucleotides: 9. Per the germline V gene, CDR1 is SGHTA and CDR2 is FQGNSA. CDR3 length: 17 amino acids. CDR3 in amino acids: CASSLTRQGAWTDTQYF. The DNA of the CDR3 is TGTGCCAGCAGCTTGACCCGACAGGGGGCGTGGACAGATACGCAGTATTTT.

This clonotype came up many times. The rearrangement uses TRBV15 and TRBJ1-5; 9 bases align to TRBD1. The V and J ends lost 5 bases and 1 base, in that order; junction bases with no gene match: 9. Germline V gives CDR1 LNHNV, CDR2 YYDKDF (reference sequence). The CDR3 has 17 amino acids. CDR3 sequence reads: CATSLDRGSVSNQPQHF. CDR3 sequence (DNA): TGTGCCACCAGCCTGGACAGGGGATCAGTAAGCAATCAGCCCCAGCATTTT. Full variable domain (remainder filled in from reference TRBV15 and TRBJ1-5): DAMVIQNPRYQVTQFGKPVTLSCSQTLNHNVMYWYQQKSSQAPKLLFHYYDKDFNNEADTPDNFQSRRPNTSFCFLDIRSPGLGDTAMYLCATSLDRGSVSNQPQHFGDGTRLSIL.

The chain carries TRBV27 and TRBJ2-1; 11 nucleotides agree with TRBD2. The CDR3 runs 18 residues. V gave up 8 bases and J gave up 6 bases; unmatched junction bases: 18. Looked up from germline, CDR1 is MNHEY and CDR2 is SMNVEV (reference sequence). This chain's CDR3 is CASGRGLAGGREVNEQFF. CDR3 nucleotides: TGTGCCAGCGGGAGGGGGCTAGCGGGAGGAAGGGAAGTCAATGAGCAGTTCTTC.

This clonotype was seen many times. The V and J genes are TRBV7-2 and TRBJ1-4; D remains unclear. Germline CDR1 reads SGHTA; CDR2 reads FQGNSA. V lost 3 bases, J lost 5 bases, and 13 bases lay in between. The length of the CDR3 is 15 residues. The CDR3 nucleotides read TGTGCCAGCAGCTTCATATCGTCCTTAAATGAAAAACTGTTTTTT. It is translated as CASSFISSLNEKLFF. Complete variable domain (other parts from reference TRBV7-2 and TRBJ1-4): GAGVSQSPSNKVTEKGKDVELRCDPISGHTALYWYRQSLGQGLEFLIYFQGNSAPDKSGLPSDRFSAERTGGSVSTLTIQRTQQEDSAVYLCASSFISSLNEKLFFGSGTQLSVL.

The rearrangement joins TRBV12-3 or TRBV12-4 to TRBJ2-1; no reliable D call. This CDR3 has 13 residues. Trimming left V 7 bases short and J 8 bases short, with 15 bases between. The CDR3 loop is CASNPPVVYEQFF. DNA for the CDR3: TGTGCCAGCAACCCACCTGTTGTTTATGAGCAGTTCTTC.

This clonotype was counted ten times or more. The V call is TRBV15, the J call TRBJ1-5; D call uncertain. The CDR3 is 14 amino acids. CDR1 is LNHNV, CDR2 YYDKDF, per germline (reference sequence). V was shortened by 0 bases and J by 5 bases, with 8 bases between the two germline ends. The CDR3 DNA reads as TGTGCCACCAGCAGAGAAGGATTTTATCAGCCCCAGCATTTT. Translation gives CATSREGFYQPQHF.

This clonotype has just a few counts. This rearrangement joins TRBV5-6 to TRBJ2-7; D call uncertain. V was trimmed by 1 base and J by 4 bases, leaving 12 bases between them. Germline V gives CDR1 SGHDT, CDR2 YYEEEE. CDR3 length equals 14 residues. CDR3 DNA sequence: TGTGCCAGCAGCTTGATCGCAGGTGATTACGAGCAGTACTTC. This sequence encodes CASSLIAGDYEQYF.

About this clonotype itself: A clone one base away is much larger, so this may be a read error. The rearrangement links TRBV7-2 to TRBJ2-3, with a weak D call TRBD2 (6 bases). Germline CDR1 SGHTA, CDR2 FQGNSA. The CDR3 is made up of 14 amino acids. The CDR3 is CASSLSRTTDTQSF. In DNA, the CDR3 is TGTGCCAGCAGCTTGAGTAGGACTACAGATACGCAGTCTTTT. The whole variable domain, remainder taken from reference TRBV7-2 and TRBJ2-3, is GAGVSQSPSNKVTEKGKDVELRCDPISGHTALYWYRQSLGQGLEFLIYFQGNSAPDKSGLPSDRFSAERTGGSVSTLTIQRTQQEDSAVYLCASSLSRTTDTQSFGPGTRLTVL.

A few counts support this clonotype. V usage is TRBV9 and J usage is TRBJ2-1; D is uncertain. V was pared by 0 bases and J by 4 bases, with 17 bases between. Germline V CDR1 and CDR2: SGDLS, YYNGEE. This CDR3 has 17 amino acids. The CDR3 DNA is TGTGCCAGCAGCGTAGATTTGGTTGTCATTTTTTACAATGAGCAGTTCTTC. It encodes CASSVDLVVIFYNEQFF. The whole variable domain, filled in from reference TRBV9 and TRBJ2-1, reads DSGVTQTPKHLITATGQRVTLRCSPRSGDLSVYWYQQSLDQGLQFLIQYYNGEERAKGNILERFSAQQFPDLHSELNLSSLELGDSALYFCASSVDLVVIFYNEQFFGPGTRLTVL.

This clonotype was found many times. The V and J genes are TRBV5-1 and TRBJ2-5, with 14 nucleotides matching TRBD2. Germline V lookup: CDR1 SGHRS, CDR2 YFSETQ. V was pared by 4 bases and J by 4 bases, with 21 bases of the junction left unmatched. The CDR3 covers 21 residues. The CDR3 coding sequence is TGCGCCAGCAGCCGAAAGACACCTAATCCGGGACTAGCGGGAGATCTAGAGACCCAGTACTTC. It specifies CASSRKTPNPGLAGDLETQYF.

This clonotype was seen ten or more times. The V gene is TRBV7-2, the J gene TRBJ2-3; 9 bases match TRBD2. This CDR3 is built from 16 residues. Trimming took 5 bases from V and 3 from J; bases not matched to a gene: 9. Germline lookup yields CDR1 SGHTA and CDR2 FQGNSA. For the CDR3, the DNA is TGTGCCAGCAGCCCTCAAAGCGGGGGGATGACAGATACGCAGTATTTT. Its protein product is CASSPQSGGMTDTQYF.

This rearrangement joins TRBV12-3 or TRBV12-4 to TRBJ2-6; a weak D match, TRBD2 (6 bases). This CDR3 is 14 amino acids long. Trimming took 6 bases from V and 2 from J, leaving 8 bases between them. CDR3 region: CASRSGAGANVLTF. The DNA of the CDR3 is TGTGCCAGCAGGTCGGGAGCTGGGGCCAACGTCCTGACTTTC.

This clonotype was observed a handful of times. V and J are TRBV5-1 and TRBJ1-4; D gene uncertain. Per the germline V gene, CDR1 is SGHRS and CDR2 is YFSETQ. The CDR3 is 16 amino acids. V was trimmed by 0 bases and J by 0 bases, leaving 9 bases between them. The CDR3 sequence is CASSLDSSATNEKLFF. The CDR3 nucleotides are TGCGCCAGCAGCTTGGACAGCTCCGCAACTAATGAAAAACTGTTTTTT.

This clonotype came up many times. The chain uses TRBV3-1 and TRBJ2-7; a possible D gene is TRBD2 (5 bases). The CDR3 loop spans 14 amino acids. CDR1 is LGHDT, CDR2 YNNKEL, per germline (reference sequence). Trimming pared 2 bases from V and 0 bases from J, leaving 8 bases between. CDR3 loop: CASSQLGSSYEQYF. The CDR3 DNA reads as TGTGCCAGCAGCCAACTAGGGAGCTCCTACGAGCAGTACTTC.

This clonotype was recorded many times. This chain connects TRBV12-3 or TRBV12-4 to TRBJ1-1, with 7 bases matching TRBD1. The CDR3 has 13 amino acids. The ends lost 5 bases at V and 7 bases at J; junction bases unmatched: 7. The CDR3 region has the DNA TGTGCCAGCAGTGCCAGGGGGTCGTTTGAAGCTTTCTTT. This codes for CASSARGSFEAFF.

Many counts were recorded for this clonotype. The chain combines TRBV7-9 with TRBJ2-7, with 7 bases aligning to TRBD2. Germline CDR1 and CDR2: SEHNR and FQNEAQ (reference sequence). The CDR3 covers 14 residues. The ends lost 5 bases at V and 1 base at J; junction bases unmatched: 5. CDR3 DNA sequence: TGTGCCAGCAGCCGGGGGGTCCTATCCTACGAGCAGTACTTC. Residues: CASSRGVLSYEQYF.

Many counts were recorded for this clonotype. The J gene is TRBJ2-3, the V gene TRBV2, with D perhaps given as TRBD1 or TRBD2 (6 bases each). The V and J ends lost 7 bases and 4 bases respectively, with 15 bases between them. The V gene's germline CDR1 is SNHLY and CDR2 FYNNEI. The CDR3 contains 14 residues. Here the CDR3 DNA reads TGTGCCAGCACCTGGGGGGCGGTTGCAGATACGCAGTATTTT. Its protein is CASTWGAVADTQYF.

In regard to this clonotype: This may come from a read error, since a much larger clone is one base off. V and J are TRBV7-2 and TRBJ2-3, with TRBD1 matching 8 bases. Trimming cost V 5 bases and J 1 base; bases outside gene matches: 8. This CDR3 contains 16 residues. Germline assignment: CDR1 SGHTA and CDR2 FQGNSA. CDR3 sequence: CASSQTSGGGTDTQYF. CDR3 in DNA: TGTGCCAGCAGCCAAACGTCAGGGGGCGGCACAGATACGCAGTATTTT.

This chain links TRBV7-2 with TRBJ2-3; D is perhaps TRBD1 or TRBD2 (5 bases each). The CDR3 spans 13 residues. V lost 4 bases to trimming and J lost 6 bases, with 11 bases between them. The germline V gene has CDR1 SGHTA and CDR2 FQGNSA. The CDR3 region is CASSSRGGDTQYF. CDR3 coding DNA: TGTGCCAGCAGCTCCCGGGGCGGGGATACGCAGTATTTT.

This clonotype was found many times. This sequence joins TRBV7-9 and TRBJ1-1; tentative D call: TRBD1 (5 bases). CDR1 is SEHNR and CDR2 is FQNEAQ in the germline V gene (reference sequence). The V end was cut by 3 bases, the J end by 5 bases, with 10 bases between. CDR3 length: 13 amino acids. The CDR3 bases are TGTGCCAGCAGCTTGTTAGGGGAGACTGAAGCTTTCTTT. It codes for CASSLLGETEAFF.

The table lists this clonotype with many counts. The rearrangement joins TRBV6-1 to TRBJ1-6; no definite D call. This CDR3 comprises 14 residues. The V and J ends lost 6 bases and 0 bases respectively, with 6 bases between them. Per germline, CDR1 MNHNS and CDR2 SASEGT. The CDR3 is CASRLSSYNSPLHF. The CDR3 bases are TGTGCCAGCAGGCTGAGCTCCTATAATTCACCCCTCCACTTT.